These T cell receptor beta chains were read from a single sample in a study of T cell repertoires and HLA-DP antigens. Antigen specificity for these receptors is unknown. Only in-frame clones appear in the TCRdb table, and some are missing; sequencing was by immunoSEQ multiplex PCR. Of roughly 120,000 clones in the sample, 80% to 95% were seen once. Material for sequencing was CD4+ T cells from PBMCs. These receptors came from a woman under 30 in good health and CMV-seronegative. Both conserved end residues are part of each CDR3. D genes are given only for firm matches. The size field is filled for only some rows; it gives once, few, many or a size class.

V: TRBV6-5
J: TRBJ1-4
size: NA
D: NA
length: 15
DNA: TGTGCCAGCAGTTCCACCGGGACACGGGGGGAAAAACTGTTTTTT
CDR3: CASSSTGTRGEKLFF

V: TRBV6-7
J: TRBJ2-7
size: NA
D: NA
length: 19
DNA: TGTGCCAGCAGTTATCGGGCAGGGGTTTACCGCGACTACAACTACGAGCAGTACTTC
CDR3: CASSYRAGVYRDYNYEQYF

V: TRBV30
J: TRBJ2-5
size: once
D: NA
length: 14
DNA: TGTGCCTGGGGCGTCGGTGGATCCCAAGAGACCCAGTACTTC
CDR3: CAWGVGGSQETQYF

V: TRBV7-2
J: TRBJ1-2
size: NA
D: TRBD1
length: 16
DNA: TGTGCCAGCAGCTTAAGCGGGGCAGGGGGCGGCTATGGCTACACCTTC
CDR3: CASSLSGAGGGYGYTF

V: TRBV9
J: TRBJ2-7
size: NA
D: NA
length: 13
DNA: TGTGCCAGCAGCGTAGATCCGGGAGCGGAGCAGTACTTC
CDR3: CASSVDPGAEQYF

V: TRBV6-6
J: TRBJ1-5
size: NA
D: NA
length: 13
DNA: TGTGCCACCATGCTGGCGGGGAATCAGCCCCAGCATTTT
CDR3: CATMLAGNQPQHF

V: TRBV11-2
J: TRBJ2-1
size: NA
D: NA
length: 14
DNA: TGTGCCAGCAGCTGGGAGCGGCACTACAATGAGCAGTTCTTC
CDR3: CASSWERHYNEQFF

V: TRBV25-1
J: TRBJ2-2
size: NA
D: NA
length: 12
DNA: TGTGCCAGCAGTTCTCGGACCGGGGAGCTGTTTTTT
CDR3: CASSSRTGELFF

V: TRBV5-8
J: TRBJ2-5
size: NA
D: TRBD1
length: 15
DNA: TGTGCCAGCAGCTTGGGGGACAGGGCACAAGAGACCCAGTACTTC
CDR3: CASSLGDRAQETQYF

V: TRBV5-1
J: TRBJ2-3
size: NA
D: TRBD2
length: 14
DNA: TGCGCCAGCCATGTTGCGGGAGATCAAGATACGCAGTATTTT
CDR3: CASHVAGDQDTQYF

V: TRBV5-4
J: TRBJ1-3
size: NA
D: NA
length: 16
DNA: TGTGCCAGCAGCTTGGGATGGAGCTCAGGCGGAAACACCATATATTTT
CDR3: CASSLGWSSGGNTIYF

V: TRBV11-2
J: TRBJ2-2
size: NA
D: NA
length: 19
DNA: TGTGCCAGCAACCTCAACCTTAAGGAACAGGCGACGAACACCGGGGAGCTGTTTTTT
CDR3: CASNLNLKEQATNTGELFF

V: TRBV28
J: TRBJ2-3
size: NA
D: NA
length: 15
DNA: TGTGCCAGCAGTTTATGGACCGAGGGCACAGATACGCAGTATTTT
CDR3: CASSLWTEGTDTQYF

V: TRBV19
J: TRBJ1-2
size: NA
D: NA
length: 12
DNA: TGTGCCAGTAGGACAGGAAACTATGGCTACACCTTC
CDR3: CASRTGNYGYTF

V: TRBV29-1
J: TRBJ2-5
size: NA
D: NA
length: 12
DNA: TGCAGCGTTGCCCAGACTCAAGAGACCCAGTACTTC
CDR3: CSVAQTQETQYF

V: TRBV28
J: TRBJ2-7
size: NA
D: NA
length: 15
DNA: TGTGCCAGCAGCCCCCTAGGGGCGGGTGGCTACGAGCAGTACTTC
CDR3: CASSPLGAGGYEQYF

V: TRBV6-6
J: TRBJ1-5
size: NA
D: TRBD1
length: 15
DNA: TGTGCCAGCAGTTGGACAGGGTTGTTCGAACAGCCCCAGCATTTT
CDR3: CASSWTGLFEQPQHF

V: TRBV6-5
J: TRBJ2-1
size: NA
D: NA
length: 16
DNA: TGTGCCAGCAGTTACTCGACCTTGTCTGGGAGGAATGAGCAGTTCTTC
CDR3: CASSYSTLSGRNEQFF

V: TRBV20-1
J: TRBJ2-1
size: NA
D: NA
length: 11
DNA: TGCAGTGCGCAGACAGTCAATGAGCAGTTCTTC
CDR3: CSAQTVNEQFF

V: TRBV4-1
J: TRBJ2-1
size: NA
D: NA
length: 15
DNA: TGCGCCAGCCGCTCTTCCGGGACTTATTACAATGAGCAGTTCTTC
CDR3: CASRSSGTYYNEQFF

V: TRBV5-4
J: TRBJ2-2
size: NA
D: NA
length: 14
DNA: TGTGCCAGCAGCTTTCGACAGAACACCGGGGAGCTGTTTTTT
CDR3: CASSFRQNTGELFF

V: TRBV7-3
J: TRBJ1-1
size: NA
D: NA
length: 13
DNA: TGTGCCAGCAGCCGATCCGGAAACACTGAAGCTTTCTTT
CDR3: CASSRSGNTEAFF

V: TRBV6-5
J: TRBJ2-3
size: NA
D: TRBD1
length: 14
DNA: TGTGCCAGCAGTTACGTAGGACAGGCTTTTACGCAGTATTTT
CDR3: CASSYVGQAFTQYF

V: TRBV19
J: TRBJ2-2
size: NA
D: NA
length: 11
DNA: TGTGCCAGTTCGAACACCGGGGAGCTGTTTTTT
CDR3: CASSNTGELFF

V: TRBV2
J: TRBJ2-7
size: NA
D: TRBD1
length: 13
DNA: TGTGCCAGCAGACCGGGACAGGGTGGCGAGCAGTACTTC
CDR3: CASRPGQGGEQYF